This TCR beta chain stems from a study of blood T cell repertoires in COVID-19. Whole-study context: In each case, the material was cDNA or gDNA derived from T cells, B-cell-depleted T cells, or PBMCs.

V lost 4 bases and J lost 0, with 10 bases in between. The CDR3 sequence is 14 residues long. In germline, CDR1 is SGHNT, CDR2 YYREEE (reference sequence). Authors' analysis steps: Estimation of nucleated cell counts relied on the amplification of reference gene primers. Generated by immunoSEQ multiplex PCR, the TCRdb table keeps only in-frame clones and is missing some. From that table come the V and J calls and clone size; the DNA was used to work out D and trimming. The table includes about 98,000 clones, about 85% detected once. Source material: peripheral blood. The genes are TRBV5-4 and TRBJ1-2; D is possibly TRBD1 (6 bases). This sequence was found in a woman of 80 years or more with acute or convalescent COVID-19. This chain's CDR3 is CASSTGQSNYGYTF. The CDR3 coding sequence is TGTGCCAGCAGCACAGGACAGTCTAACTATGGCTACACCTTC. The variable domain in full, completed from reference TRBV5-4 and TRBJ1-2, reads ETGVTQSPTHLIKTRGQQVTLRCSSQSGHNTVSWYQQALGQGPQFIFQYYREEENGRGNFPPRFSGLQFPNYSSELNVNALELDDSALYLCASSTGQSNYGYTFGSGTRLTVV.